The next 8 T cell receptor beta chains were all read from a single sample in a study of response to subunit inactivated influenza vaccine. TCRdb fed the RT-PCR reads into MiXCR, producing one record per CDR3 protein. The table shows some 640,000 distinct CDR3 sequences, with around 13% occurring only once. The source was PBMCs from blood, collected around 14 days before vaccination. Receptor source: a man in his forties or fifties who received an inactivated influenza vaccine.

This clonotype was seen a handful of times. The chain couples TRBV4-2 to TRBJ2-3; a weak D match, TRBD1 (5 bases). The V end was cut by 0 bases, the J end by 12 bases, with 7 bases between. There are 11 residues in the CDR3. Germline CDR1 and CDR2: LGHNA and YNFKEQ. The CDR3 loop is CASSQEGPQYF. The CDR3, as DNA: TGTGCCAGCAGCCAAGAGGGGCCACAGTATTTT.

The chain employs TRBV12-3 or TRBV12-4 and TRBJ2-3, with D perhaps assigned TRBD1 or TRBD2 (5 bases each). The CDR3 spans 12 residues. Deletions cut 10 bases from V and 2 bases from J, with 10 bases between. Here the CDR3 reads CATRGDTDTQYF. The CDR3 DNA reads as TGTGCCACCCGAGGGGACACAGATACGCAGTATTTT.

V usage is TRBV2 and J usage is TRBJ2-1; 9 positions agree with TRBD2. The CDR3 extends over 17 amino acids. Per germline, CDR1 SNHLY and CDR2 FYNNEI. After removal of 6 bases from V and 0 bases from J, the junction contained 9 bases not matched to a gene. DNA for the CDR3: TGTGCCAGCAGGGTAGCGGGAGTATTAAGCTCCTACAATGAGCAGTTCTTC. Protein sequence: CASRVAGVLSSYNEQFF.

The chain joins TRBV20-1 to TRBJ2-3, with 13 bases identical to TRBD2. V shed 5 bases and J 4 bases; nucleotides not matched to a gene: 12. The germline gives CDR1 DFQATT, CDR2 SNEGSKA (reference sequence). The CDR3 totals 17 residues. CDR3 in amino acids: CSAQTSGRGRWADTQYF. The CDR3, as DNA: TGCAGTGCTCAAACTAGCGGGAGGGGCAGGTGGGCAGATACGCAGTATTTT.

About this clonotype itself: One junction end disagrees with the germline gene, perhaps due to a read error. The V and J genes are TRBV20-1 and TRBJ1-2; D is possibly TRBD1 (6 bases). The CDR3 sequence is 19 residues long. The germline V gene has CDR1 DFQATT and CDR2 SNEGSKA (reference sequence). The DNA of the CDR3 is TGCTGTGCTAGAGATCTCGGTGGGGGCCAGCCAAGGGCAGGGTTGGGCTACACCTTC. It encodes CCARDLGGGQPRAGLGYTF.

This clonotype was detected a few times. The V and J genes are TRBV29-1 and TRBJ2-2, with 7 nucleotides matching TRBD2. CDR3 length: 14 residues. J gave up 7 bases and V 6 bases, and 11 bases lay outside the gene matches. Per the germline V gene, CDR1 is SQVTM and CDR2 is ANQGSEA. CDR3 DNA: TGCAGCGTCTCGGGGCGGGAGATTGACGGGGAGCTGTTTTTT. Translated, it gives CSVSGREIDGELFF.

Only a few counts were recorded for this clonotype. As DNA, the CDR3 is TGTGCCTGGGGTCCGCGGACTGGGGGAGCTTTCTTT. Its translation is CAWGPRTGGAFF. The chain uses TRBV30 and TRBJ1-1; D might be TRBD1 (5 bases). The CDR3 contains 12 residues. V lost 5 bases and J 10 bases, leaving 17 bases between the germline ends. Germline CDR1 and CDR2: GTSNPN and SVGIG (reference sequence). Drawing the rest from reference TRBV30 and TRBJ1-1, the complete variable domain is SQTIHQWPATLVQPVGSPLSLECTVEGTSNPNLYWYRQAAGRGLQLLFYSVGIGQISSEVPQNLSASRPQDRQFILSSKKLLLSDSGFYLCAWGPRTGGAFFGQGTRLTVV.

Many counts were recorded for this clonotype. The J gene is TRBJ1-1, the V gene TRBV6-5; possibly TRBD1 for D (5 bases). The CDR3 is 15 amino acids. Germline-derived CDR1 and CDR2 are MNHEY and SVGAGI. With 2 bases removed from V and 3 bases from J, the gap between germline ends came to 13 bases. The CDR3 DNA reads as TGTGCCAGCAGTTACAGGGGTTTGTGGGACACTGAAGCTTTCTTT. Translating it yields CASSYRGLWDTEAFF.